This T cell receptor beta chain was recorded in a study of identical twins (dated by TCRdb to 2016 to 2017). Notes on the research overall: TCR alpha and beta repertoires from monozygotic twins, unrelated adults of various ages and cord blood were deep-sequenced to test whether fetal clonotypes persist. Replicate twin experiments were performed at different times using different library preparation protocols to rule out contamination. What the research found in general, with its limitations: Zero-insertion analyses could be partly confounded by invariant T cells such as MAIT and iNKT, though diverse VJ usage argued against such confounding for most clonotypes. Compared with coincidental sharing between unrelated individuals, out-of-frame TCR alpha sequences shared between twins had an excess of sequences with low generation probability. In beta out-of-frame sequences, excess twin sharing was weaker, because having fewer shared sequences lowered the signal-to-noise ratio. Because the same donors could not be followed over many years, the conclusions relied on cross-sectional statistical analysis. Abundant cord blood beta clonotypes carried fewer insertions; young adult naive repertoires showed a weaker similar trend, while memory repertoires showed none. Out-of-frame TCR alpha sharing in monozygotic twins was systematically underestimated by recombination models, whereas sharing between unrelated individuals was in agreement with the recombination models.

Every donor in the study was a healthy Caucasian. Three pairs of female monozygotic twins, all aged about 18 to 29 years, were included in the twin cohort. Miltenyi CD45RO+ enrichment and human naive T-cell isolation kits were used to isolate memory (CD45RO+) and naive T cells from PBMC. The library was prepared using 5' RACE. Sequenced using an Illumina HiSeq 2000. A universal primer binding site was added through template switching, and the final cDNA carried a unique molecular identifier so that TCR cDNA molecules could be counted accurately. Specific primers in the conserved constant-segment region were used to synthesize first-strand cDNA for TCR alpha and beta chains. To control for contamination, every cDNA library was double barcoded, receiving both a SMART-Mk sample barcode and Illumina barcodes. TruSeq adapter sequences along with Illumina sample barcodes were introduced in two successive PCR steps. TCR alpha and beta cDNA libraries were sequenced on the Illumina HiSeq platform with custom primers. The original methods were these. MiGEC was used to process raw reads and extract unique molecular identifiers, and MiXCR was used to find CDR3 positions. Recombination models were inferred per individual with the repgenHMM and IGoR tools using an EM algorithm. The analysis of shared clonotypes was done with the tcR package in R, with sharing normalized by the product of cloneset sizes. To study raw recombination free of thymic and clonal selection effects, out-of-frame nonproductive sequences were analyzed. TCRdb reprocessed the public reads (quality trimming at Q25 with fastp, clone calling with MiXCR) and kept in-frame beta chains. When rows share a CDR3 protein, they turn into one entry using the most common DNA and genes. The V and J calls and clone size come from TCRdb's table, not from the authors' own analysis. The sample yields hundreds of thousands of distinct CDR3 sequences; 8% to 9% were counted once. Approximately 2.1% of the sample comes from the top ten.

Germline trimming amounts to 6 bases on V and 4 bases on J, with 11 as the count of junction bases outside the gene matches. Taken from the germline V gene, the CDR1 and CDR2 loops are MDHEN and SYDVKM. The CDR3 numbers 16 residues from cysteine through phenylalanine. Only the CDR3 DNA stays, 48 bases, in frame from base 1. Points on this clonotype: It lacks a known antigen. Nothing much larger sits one base from this clone, and base qualities are not available.

This same sample was also part of a study on yellow fever vaccine responses in identical twins. As described in the second report: The authors reported that the T cell response to vaccination in identical twins appeared partly convergent and partly personalized. In the study, vaccine-responding T cell clones were precisely tracked in identical twins.

Here the chain combines TRBV28 and TRBJ1-5; TRBD1 agrees with 8 junctional bases. What was sequenced was memory (CD45RO+) T cells sorted from blood. The cell subset or site label here, explained by the study, means: CD45RO+ enriched T cells. The source is a woman under 30 in good health. The sequenced DNA is TGTGCCAGCAGCTCCACGACAGGGGTTCGTAATCAGCCCCAGCATTTT. It translates to CASSSTTGVRNQPQHF.